The 14 T cell receptor beta chains in this list originate from one sample, sequenced in a study of identical twins. TCRdb fed the 5' RACE reads into MiXCR, producing one record per CDR3 protein. The repertoire consists of about 920,000 distinct CDR3 sequences, with approximately 13% occurring once and the leading ten covering 1.5% to 2%. This sample also appeared in a second study, on yellow fever vaccine responses in identical twins.

Sequencing was carried out using PBMCs. The receptors here all came from a woman aged 18-30 years in good health.

The V call is TRBV20-1, the J call TRBJ2-1; possibly TRBD1 for D (5 bases). The CDR3 runs to 12 residues. Germline V gene sequence: CDR1 DFQATT, CDR2 SNEGSKA (reference sequence). V dropped 8 bases and J dropped 0 bases, with 8 bases sitting between them. CDR3 bases: TGCAGTATGGGGCGCTCCTACAATGAGCAGTTCTTC. As protein: CSMGRSYNEQFF.

The sample holds many counts of this clonotype. This rearrangement joins TRBV5-8 to TRBJ1-1, with a weak D call TRBD1 (6 bases). From germline, CDR1 is SGHTS and CDR2 YDEGEE. The germline V and J ends were trimmed by 4 bases and 4 bases, with 14 bases remaining between them. The CDR3 contains 14 residues. The CDR3 coding sequence is TGTGCCAGCAGCCAAATGGGAGGGGGCACTGAAGCTTTCTTT. It codes for CASSQMGGGTEAFF.

This clonotype was detected many times. The gene calls are TRBV29-1 and TRBJ1-1; no definite D call. The V end lost 6 bases, the J end lost 0 bases, and 11 bases lay between the germline ends. Germline V CDR1 and CDR2: SQVTM, ANQGSEA. There are 13 residues in the CDR3. CDR3 nucleotides: TGCAGCGTCAGTCCCAGGCTGAACACTGAAGCTTTCTTT. Residues: CSVSPRLNTEAFF.

The rearrangement uses TRBV10-3 and TRBJ1-5; no firm D call. Germline V CDR1 and CDR2: ENHRY, SYGVKD. The CDR3 has 12 amino acids. Trimming removed 11 bases at V and 4 bases at J, with 12 bases between. CDR3 coding DNA: TGTGCCGTCTCGGGAGGGAATCAGCCCCAGCATTTT. Translated: CAVSGGNQPQHF.

The chain links TRBV7-3 to TRBJ2-1; the match to TRBD1 covers 7 bases. There are 15 residues in the CDR3. V was clipped by 5 bases and J by 6 bases; unmatched bases: 10. The germline V gene has CDR1 SGHTA and CDR2 FQGTGA. The CDR3: CASSRQGTVGNEQFF. CDR3 sequence (DNA): TGTGCCAGCAGCCGACAGGGAACGGTGGGCAATGAGCAGTTCTTC.

This clonotype was detected only once. At one end the junction does not follow the germline gene, possibly because of a read error. V and J are TRBV29-1 and TRBJ2-2; D possibly corresponds to TRBD2 (6 bases). Germline V CDR1 and CDR2: SQVTM, ANQGSEA. The CDR3 extends over 12 amino acids. CDR3 amino acids: CGGYAGSGELFF. For the CDR3, the DNA is TGTGGGGGATACGCGGGGTCTGGGGAGCTGTTTTTT.

CDR3 nucleotides: TGTGCCAGCAGCAAGAGGGGTCCCGGGGCCGTGGACTACGAGCAGTACTTC. Residues: CASSKRGPGAVDYEQYF. This chain uses TRBV21-1 with TRBJ2-7; TRBD1, as called in the table, went unchecked against the DNA. TRBV21-1 is termed a pseudogene. This CDR3 region has 17 residues.

The rearrangement joins TRBV6-2 or TRBV6-3 to TRBJ2-7, with 8 bases fitting TRBD2. CDR3 size: 16 residues. Trimming took 1 base from V and 2 from J; bases not matched to a gene: 7. Germline V gene data show CDR1 as MNHEY and CDR2 as SVGEGT. Written as DNA, the CDR3 is TGTGCCAGCAGTTACTTATCGGGAGGGGCCCCCTACGAGCAGTACTTC. Residues: CASSYLSGGAPYEQYF.

This clonotype was counted a few times. The chain has TRBV10-3 and TRBJ2-2; the D is unclear. V was clipped by 4 bases and J by 4 bases, with 4 bases between them. This CDR3 has 12 amino acids. CDR1 is ENHRY, CDR2 SYGVKD, per germline. Here the CDR3 DNA reads TGTGCCATCAGTGCCAGCACCGGGGAGCTGTTTTTT. Translated: CAISASTGELFF.

This clonotype was detected a few times. The rearrangement uses TRBV6-1 and TRBJ2-3; D remains unclear. V was cut by 2 bases and J by 1 base, with 10 bases left in between. CDR1 and CDR2 (germline): MNHNS, SASEGT. CDR3 length: 15 residues. In DNA form, the CDR3 reads TGTGCCAGCAGTGAACTCGGGTTCGGCACAGATACGCAGTATTTT. The encoded protein is CASSELGFGTDTQYF.

This clonotype has only a few counts. The gene calls are TRBV10-3 and TRBJ1-1, with D maybe TRBD1 (5 bases). Trimming shortened V by 10 bases and J by 0 bases, and 12 bases separated the two germline ends. Looked up from germline, CDR1 is ENHRY and CDR2 is SYGVKD. This CDR3 region has 13 residues. The CDR3 nucleotides read TGTGCCACCGATCGGGGGTTGAACACTGAAGCTTTCTTT. It codes for CATDRGLNTEAFF.

This clonotype has more than one count but fewer than ten. This chain links TRBV6-1 with TRBJ2-2; the match to TRBD1 covers 8 bases. The ends lost 8 bases at V and 6 bases at J; junction bases unmatched: 5. CDR3 size: 13 residues. Per germline, CDR1 MNHNS and CDR2 SASEGT. The CDR3 DNA reads as TGTGCCAGCTGGACAGGGTTGGCCGGGGAGCTGTTTTTT. Translating gives CASWTGLAGELFF.

V gene TRBV28 combines with J gene TRBJ1-6; possibly TRBD1 for D (6 bases). The CDR3 is 15 amino acids. In germline, CDR1 is MDHEN, CDR2 SYDVKM. V shed 2 bases and J shed 7 bases, with 12 bases lying between them. CDR3 DNA: TGTGCCAGCAGTTTAACACAGGGAATGAATTCACCCCTCCACTTT. It yields the protein CASSLTQGMNSPLHF.

This chain links TRBV5-8 with TRBJ2-2; D not resolved. Germline V gives CDR1 SGHTS, CDR2 YDEGEE. The length of the CDR3 is 17 residues. Trimming took off 2 bases at V and 0 bases at J, with 14 bases between the two ends. In DNA form, the CDR3 reads TGTGCCAGCAGCTTTGCTTGGAGCCGCACGAACACCGGGGAGCTGTTTTTT. Amino acid sequence: CASSFAWSRTNTGELFF.